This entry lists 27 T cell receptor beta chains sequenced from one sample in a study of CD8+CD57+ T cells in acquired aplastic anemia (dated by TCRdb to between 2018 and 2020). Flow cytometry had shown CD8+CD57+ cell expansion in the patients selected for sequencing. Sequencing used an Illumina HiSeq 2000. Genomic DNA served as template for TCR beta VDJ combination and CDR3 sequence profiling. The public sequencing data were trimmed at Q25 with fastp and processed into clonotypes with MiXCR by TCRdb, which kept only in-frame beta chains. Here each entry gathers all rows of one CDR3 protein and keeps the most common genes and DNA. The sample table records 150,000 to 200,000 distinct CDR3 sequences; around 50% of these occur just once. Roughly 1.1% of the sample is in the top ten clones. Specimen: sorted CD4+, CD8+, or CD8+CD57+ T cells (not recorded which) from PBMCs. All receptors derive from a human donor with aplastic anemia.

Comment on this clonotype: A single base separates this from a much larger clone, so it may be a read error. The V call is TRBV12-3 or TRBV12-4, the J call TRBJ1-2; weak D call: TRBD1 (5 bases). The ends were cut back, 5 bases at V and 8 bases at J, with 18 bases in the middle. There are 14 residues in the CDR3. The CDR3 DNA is TGTGCCAGCAGTCAAGACAGCCGCGCAAGCGGCTACACCTTC. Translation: CASSQDSRASGYTF.

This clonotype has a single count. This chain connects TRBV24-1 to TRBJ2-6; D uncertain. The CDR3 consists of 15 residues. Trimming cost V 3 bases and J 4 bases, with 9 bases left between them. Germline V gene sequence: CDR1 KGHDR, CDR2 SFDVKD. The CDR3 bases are TGTGCCACCAGTGATCCGAACAGCGGGGCCAACGTCCTGACTTTC. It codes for CATSDPNSGANVLTF.

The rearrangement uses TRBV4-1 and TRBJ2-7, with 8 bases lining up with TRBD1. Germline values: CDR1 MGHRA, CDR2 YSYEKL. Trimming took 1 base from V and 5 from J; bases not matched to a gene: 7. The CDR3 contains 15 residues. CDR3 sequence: CASSQVPGGFNEQYF. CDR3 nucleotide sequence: TGCGCCAGCAGCCAAGTTCCAGGGGGCTTCAACGAGCAGTACTTC.

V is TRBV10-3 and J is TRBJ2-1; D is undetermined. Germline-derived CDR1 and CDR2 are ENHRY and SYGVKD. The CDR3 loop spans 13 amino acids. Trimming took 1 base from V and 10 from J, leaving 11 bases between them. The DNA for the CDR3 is TGTGCCATCAGTGAGTTGGGTGGCCAGGAGCAGTTCTTC. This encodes CAISELGGQEQFF.

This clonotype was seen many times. This chain's CDR3 is CASSILGSGQTNYGYTF. The CDR3 nucleotides read TGTGCCAGTAGTATTTTAGGTTCGGGACAAACTAACTATGGCTACACCTTC. V gene TRBV19 combines with J gene TRBJ1-2, with D possibly TRBD1 on 6 matching bases. V lost 3 bases, J lost 0 bases, and 17 bases lay in between. Germline V gene data show CDR1 as LNHDA and CDR2 as SQIVND (reference sequence). The CDR3 contains 17 residues.

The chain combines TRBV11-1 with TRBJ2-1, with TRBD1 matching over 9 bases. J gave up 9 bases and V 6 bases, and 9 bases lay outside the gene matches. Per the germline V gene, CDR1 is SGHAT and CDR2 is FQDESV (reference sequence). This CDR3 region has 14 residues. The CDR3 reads CASSLQGALGEQFF. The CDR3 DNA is TGTGCCAGCAGTTTACAGGGGGCTCTTGGTGAGCAGTTCTTC.

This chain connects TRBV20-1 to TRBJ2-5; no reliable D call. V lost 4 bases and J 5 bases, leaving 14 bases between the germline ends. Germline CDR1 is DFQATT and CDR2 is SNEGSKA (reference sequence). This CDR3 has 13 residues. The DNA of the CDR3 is TGCAGTGCTACCAGACACCCCCGGGAGACCCAGTACTTC. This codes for CSATRHPRETQYF.

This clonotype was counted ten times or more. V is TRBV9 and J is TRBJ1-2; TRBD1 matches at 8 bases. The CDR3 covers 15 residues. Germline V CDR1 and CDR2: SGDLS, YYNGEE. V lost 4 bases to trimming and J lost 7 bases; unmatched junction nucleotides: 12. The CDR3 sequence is CASSPPTGQGGGYTF. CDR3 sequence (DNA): TGTGCCAGCAGCCCCCCGACTGGACAGGGCGGTGGCTACACCTTC.

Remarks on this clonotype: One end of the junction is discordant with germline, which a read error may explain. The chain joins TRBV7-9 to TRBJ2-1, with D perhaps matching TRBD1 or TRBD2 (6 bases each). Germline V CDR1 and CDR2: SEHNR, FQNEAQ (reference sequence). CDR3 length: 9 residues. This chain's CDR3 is CASKGGQFF. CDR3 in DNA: TGCGCCAGCAAGGGGGGGCAGTTCTTC.

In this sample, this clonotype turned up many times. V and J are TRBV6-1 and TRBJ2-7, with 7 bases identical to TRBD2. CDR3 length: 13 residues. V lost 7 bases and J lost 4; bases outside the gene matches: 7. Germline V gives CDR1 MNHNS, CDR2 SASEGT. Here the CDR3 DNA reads TGTGCCAGCATCCAGGGAGGGTTGTACGAGCAGTACTTC. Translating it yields CASIQGGLYEQYF.

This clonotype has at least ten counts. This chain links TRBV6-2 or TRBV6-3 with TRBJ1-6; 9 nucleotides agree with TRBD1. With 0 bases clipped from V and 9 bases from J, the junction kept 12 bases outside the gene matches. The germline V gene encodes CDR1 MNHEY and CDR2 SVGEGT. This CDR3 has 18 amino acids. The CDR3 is CASSYSKRTGGSGSPLHF. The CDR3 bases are TGTGCCAGCAGTTACTCGAAGCGTACAGGGGGCTCAGGTTCACCCCTCCACTTT.

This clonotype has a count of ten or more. CDR3 nucleotide sequence: TGCGCCAGCAGCTTGGGTGGCGGGGGGGTCTCCAATGAGCAGTTCTTC. It translates to CASSLGGGGVSNEQFF. This sequence joins TRBV5-1 and TRBJ2-1, with 9 bases that match TRBD2. There are 16 residues in the CDR3. The junction had 7 bases not matched to a gene; V was cut back by 0 bases and J by 6 bases. Germline V gene lookup returns CDR1 SGHRS and CDR2 YFSETQ.

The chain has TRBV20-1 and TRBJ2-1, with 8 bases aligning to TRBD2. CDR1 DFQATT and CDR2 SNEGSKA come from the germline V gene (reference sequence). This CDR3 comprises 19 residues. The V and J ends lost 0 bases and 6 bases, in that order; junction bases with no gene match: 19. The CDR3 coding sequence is TGCAGTGCTAGAGATTCTATAACGGGTCGGGGGGGGCTATTCAATGAGCAGTTCTTC. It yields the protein CSARDSITGRGGLFNEQFF.

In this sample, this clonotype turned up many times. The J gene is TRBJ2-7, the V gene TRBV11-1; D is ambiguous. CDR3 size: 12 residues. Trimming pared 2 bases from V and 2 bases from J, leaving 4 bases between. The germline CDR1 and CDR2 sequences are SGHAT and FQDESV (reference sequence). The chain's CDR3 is CASSLFPYEQYF. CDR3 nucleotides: TGTGCCAGCAGCTTATTCCCCTACGAGCAGTACTTC.

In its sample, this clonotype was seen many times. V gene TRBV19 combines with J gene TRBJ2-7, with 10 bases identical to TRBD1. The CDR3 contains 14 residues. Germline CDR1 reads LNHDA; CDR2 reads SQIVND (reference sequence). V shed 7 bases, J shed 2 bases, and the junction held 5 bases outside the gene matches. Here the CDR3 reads CASTTGTGAYEQYF. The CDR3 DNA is TGTGCCAGTACTACCGGGACAGGGGCCTACGAGCAGTACTTC.

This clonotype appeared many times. CDR3 coding DNA: TGTGCCAGCAGCTTAGGACAGGGACATCAGCCCCAGCATTTT. Amino acid sequence: CASSLGQGHQPQHF. The chain combines TRBV7-9 with TRBJ1-5, with TRBD1 matching 7 bases. The CDR3 has 14 amino acids. Germline V lookup: CDR1 SEHNR, CDR2 FQNEAQ (reference sequence). The V segment lost 1 base and the J segment 5 bases; nucleotides outside the gene matches: 2. The full variable domain, in which reference TRBV7-9 and TRBJ1-5 provide the parts outside the CDR3, is DTGVSQNPRHKITKRGQNVTFRCDPISEHNRLYWYRQTLGQGPEFLTYFQNEAQLEKSRLLSDRFSAERPKGSFSTLEIQRTEQGDSAMYLCASSLGQGHQPQHFGDGTRLSIL.

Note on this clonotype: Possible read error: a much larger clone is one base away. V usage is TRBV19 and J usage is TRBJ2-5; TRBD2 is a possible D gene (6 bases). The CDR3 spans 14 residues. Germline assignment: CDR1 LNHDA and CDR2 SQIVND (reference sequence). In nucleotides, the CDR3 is TGTGCCGGTAGCCCGGGACTTGCCATGAAGACCCAGTACTTC. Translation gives CAGSPGLAMKTQYF.

This CDR3 is CSAKGQPSSYEQYF. The DNA of the CDR3 is TGCAGTGCTAAGGGGCAGCCGAGCTCCTACGAGCAGTACTTC. The gene calls are TRBV20-1 and TRBJ2-7; the D gene is possibly TRBD1 (5 bases). Trimming left V 4 bases short and J 0 bases short, with 13 bases between. The CDR3 length is 14 residues. Germline CDR1 DFQATT, CDR2 SNEGSKA (reference sequence).

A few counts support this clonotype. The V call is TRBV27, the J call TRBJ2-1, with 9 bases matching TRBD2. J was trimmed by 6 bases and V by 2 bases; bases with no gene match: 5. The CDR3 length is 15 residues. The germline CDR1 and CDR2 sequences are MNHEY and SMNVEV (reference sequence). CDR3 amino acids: CASSLRVAGVNEQFF. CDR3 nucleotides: TGTGCCAGCAGTTTAAGAGTAGCGGGGGTCAATGAGCAGTTCTTC.

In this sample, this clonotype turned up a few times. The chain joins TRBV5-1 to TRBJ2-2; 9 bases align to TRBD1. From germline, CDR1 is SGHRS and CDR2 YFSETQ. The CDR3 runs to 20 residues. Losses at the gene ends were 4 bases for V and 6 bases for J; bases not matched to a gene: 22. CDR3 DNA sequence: TGCGCCAGCAGCCCGCTTGACCGACCGGGACAGGGCCCATGGGCCGGGGAGCTGTTTTTT. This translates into CASSPLDRPGQGPWAGELFF. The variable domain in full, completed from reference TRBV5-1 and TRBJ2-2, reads KAGVTQTPRYLIKTRGQQVTLSCSPISGHRSVSWYQQTPGQGLQFLFEYFSETQRNKGNFPGRFSGRQFSNSRSEMNVSTLELGDSALYLCASSPLDRPGQGPWAGELFFGEGSRLTVL.

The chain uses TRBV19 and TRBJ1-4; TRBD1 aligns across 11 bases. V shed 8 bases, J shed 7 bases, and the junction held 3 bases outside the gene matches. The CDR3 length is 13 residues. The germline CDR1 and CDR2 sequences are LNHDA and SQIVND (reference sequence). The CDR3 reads CASADRGREKLFF. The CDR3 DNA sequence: TGTGCCAGTGCGGACAGGGGGCGTGAAAAACTGTTTTTT.

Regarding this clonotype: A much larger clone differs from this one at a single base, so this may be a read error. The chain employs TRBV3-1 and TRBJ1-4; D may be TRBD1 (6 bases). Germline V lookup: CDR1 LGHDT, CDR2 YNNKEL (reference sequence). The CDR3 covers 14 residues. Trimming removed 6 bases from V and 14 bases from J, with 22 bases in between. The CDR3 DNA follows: TGTGCCAGCAGTCCTACAGGGAGAGGGGGAAATCTGTTTTTT. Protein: CASSPTGRGGNLFF.

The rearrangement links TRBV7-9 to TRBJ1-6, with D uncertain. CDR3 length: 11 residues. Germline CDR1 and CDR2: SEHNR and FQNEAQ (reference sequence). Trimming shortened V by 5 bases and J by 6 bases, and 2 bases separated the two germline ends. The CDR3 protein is CASSRNSPLHF. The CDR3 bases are TGTGCCAGCAGCCGTAATTCACCCCTCCACTTT.

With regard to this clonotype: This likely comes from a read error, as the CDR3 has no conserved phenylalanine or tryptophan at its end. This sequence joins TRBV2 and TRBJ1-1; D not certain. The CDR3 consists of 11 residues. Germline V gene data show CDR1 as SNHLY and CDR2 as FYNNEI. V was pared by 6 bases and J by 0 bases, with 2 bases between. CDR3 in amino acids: CASRMNTEAFS. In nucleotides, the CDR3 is TGTGCCAGCAGAATGAACACTGAAGCTTTCTCT.

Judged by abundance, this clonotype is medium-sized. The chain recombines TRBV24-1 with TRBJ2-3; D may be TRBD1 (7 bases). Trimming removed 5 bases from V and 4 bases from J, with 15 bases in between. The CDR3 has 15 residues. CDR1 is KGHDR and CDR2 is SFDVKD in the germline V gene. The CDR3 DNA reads TGTGCCACCAGTGCTTCCCAGGGGGGCGCAGATACGCAGTATTTT. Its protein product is CATSASQGGADTQYF.

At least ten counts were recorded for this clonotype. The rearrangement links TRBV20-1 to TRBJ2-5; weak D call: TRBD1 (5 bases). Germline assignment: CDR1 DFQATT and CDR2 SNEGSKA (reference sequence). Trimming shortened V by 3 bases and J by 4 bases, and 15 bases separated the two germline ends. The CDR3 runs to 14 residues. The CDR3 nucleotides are TGCAGTGCTAGCTCCGCAGGGCCAGTAGAGACCCAGTACTTC. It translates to CSASSAGPVETQYF.

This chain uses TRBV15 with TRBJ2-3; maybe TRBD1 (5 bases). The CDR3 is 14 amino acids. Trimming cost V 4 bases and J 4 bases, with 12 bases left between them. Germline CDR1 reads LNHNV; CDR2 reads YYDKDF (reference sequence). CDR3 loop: CATSTPQGSDTQYF. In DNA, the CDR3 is TGTGCCACCAGCACGCCCCAGGGATCAGATACGCAGTATTTT.